One and the same sample provided the 13 T cell receptor beta chains below, sequenced in a study of T cells in Graves' hyperthyroidism and ophthalmopathy. Regions amplified from RNA transcripts were the TCR beta CDR3 regions. Researchers ran a first-round RT-PCR on the TCR CDR3 using the HTBI primer set. TCRdb reprocessed the multiplex PCR reads with MiXCR, giving one entry per CDR3 protein. Among around 490,000 distinct CDR3 sequences, around 20% were seen once, and the ten largest hold 40% to 50%. Sequenced sample: blood. The receptor source for this set is a man in his forties with Graves' ophthalmopathy.

There are many counts of this clonotype. The V and J genes are TRBV7-2 and TRBJ2-7, with D perhaps matching TRBD1 (6 bases). The CDR3 is 16 residues long. V was pared by 5 bases and J by 0 bases, with 17 bases between. Germline V lookup: CDR1 SGHTA, CDR2 FQGNSA. The CDR3 loop is CASSSRRQGSSYEQYF. The CDR3 bases are TGTGCCAGCAGCAGCAGACGGCAGGGGAGCTCCTACGAGCAGTACTTC.

V and J are TRBV7-8 and TRBJ2-7, with D perhaps assigned TRBD1 or TRBD2 (6 bases each). Trimming removed 5 bases from V and 3 bases from J, with 11 bases in between. Germline CDR1 SGHVS, CDR2 FQNEAQ. CDR3 length equals 13 residues. The CDR3 loop is CASSTGALYEQYF. The CDR3 DNA reads as TGTGCCAGCAGCACGGGGGCCCTCTACGAGCAGTACTTC.

This clonotype was observed a handful of times. This chain links TRBV28 with TRBJ2-3; no definite D call. The V end lost 2 bases, the J end lost 4 bases, and 13 bases lay between the germline ends. Germline CDR1 and CDR2: MDHEN and SYDVKM. The CDR3 sequence is 15 residues long. The CDR3 DNA is TGTGCCAGCAGTTTAACCGGGCCTGGAGCAGATACGCAGTATTTT. Translation gives CASSLTGPGADTQYF.

The rearrangement uses TRBV14 and TRBJ2-1; 10 positions agree with TRBD2. CDR1 is SGHDN, CDR2 FVKESK, per germline. V dropped 4 bases and J dropped 8; count of bases not matched to a gene: 11. The length of the CDR3 is 16 residues. CDR3: CASSPPASGSLDEQFF. In nucleotides, the CDR3 is TGTGCCAGCAGCCCCCCGGCTAGCGGGAGTCTAGATGAGCAGTTCTTC.

The chain combines TRBV2 with TRBJ2-1, with TRBD1 matching over 7 bases. V was pared by 6 bases and J by 5 bases, with 13 bases of the junction left unmatched. CDR1 is SNHLY and CDR2 is FYNNEI in the germline V gene. This CDR3 comprises 16 residues. The CDR3 DNA sequence: TGTGCCAGCAGCGCCGGGACAGCCCCTCCAAACAATGAGCAGTTCTTC. Amino acids: CASSAGTAPPNNEQFF.

Ten or more counts support this clonotype. The CDR3 region is CASSYGTGNLGEQFF. CDR3 DNA: TGCGCCAGCAGTTACGGGACAGGGAATCTCGGTGAGCAGTTCTTC. The chain combines TRBV5-1 with TRBJ2-1; 9 bases match TRBD1. The trim removed 5 bases at V and 9 bases at J, leaving 12 bases unmatched. The CDR3 is 15 residues long. In germline, CDR1 is SGHRS, CDR2 YFSETQ. The full variable domain, completed using reference TRBV5-1 and TRBJ2-1, is KAGVTQTPRYLIKTRGQQVTLSCSPISGHRSVSWYQQTPGQGLQFLFEYFSETQRNKGNFPGRFSGRQFSNSRSEMNVSTLELGDSALYLCASSYGTGNLGEQFFGPGTRLTVL.

The chain is built from TRBV12-3 or TRBV12-4 and TRBJ2-4; possibly TRBD1 for D (5 bases). There are 14 residues in the CDR3. Trimming took off 5 bases at V and 2 bases at J, with 10 bases between the two ends. In nucleotides, the CDR3 is TGTGCCAGCAGTGTCAGGGTTACCAAAAACATTCAGTACTTC. Translating it yields CASSVRVTKNIQYF.

This clonotype was found many times. This chain joins TRBV29-1 and TRBJ2-1, with a possible D match to TRBD1 (6 bases). V was shortened by 8 bases and J by 3 bases, with 14 bases between the two germline ends. Germline V gene lookup returns CDR1 SQVTM and CDR2 ANQGSEA. The CDR3 totals 13 residues. In DNA, the CDR3 is TGCAGCCCTTGCCCGGACAGCTACAATGAGCAGTTCTTC. Protein product: CSPCPDSYNEQFF.

Many counts were recorded for this clonotype. V is TRBV7-8 and J is TRBJ1-5; D gene unclear. The ends were cut back, 4 bases at V and 5 bases at J, with 12 bases in the middle. The CDR3 totals 14 residues. Germline CDR1 SGHVS, CDR2 FQNEAQ. The CDR3 DNA is TGTGCCAGCAGCTCCTTCGGCTTCGATCAGCCCCAGCATTTT. Protein: CASSSFGFDQPQHF. The full variable domain, completed using reference TRBV7-8 and TRBJ1-5, is GAGVSQSPRYKVAKRGQDVALRCDPISGHVSLFWYQQALGQGPEFLTYFQNEAQLDKSGLPSDRFFAERPEGSVSTLKIQRTQQEDSAVYLCASSSFGFDQPQHFGDGTRLSIL.

Concerning this clonotype itself: No conserved phenylalanine or tryptophan ends this CDR3, so it is likely a read error. V is TRBV24-1 and J is TRBJ1-1; D is undetermined. Germline assignment: CDR1 KGHDR and CDR2 SFDVKD. Trimming shortened V by 6 bases and J by 4 bases, and 11 bases separated the two germline ends. The CDR3 is 13 amino acids. The CDR3 region is CATSNTGSTEAFI. Written as DNA, the CDR3 is TGTGCCACCAGTAACACGGGGTCCACTGAAGCTTTCATT.

This clonotype appeared a few times. The gene calls are TRBV28 and TRBJ2-5, with D perhaps assigned TRBD1 or TRBD2 (6 bases each). The CDR3 length is 12 residues. Germline V gene data show CDR1 as MDHEN and CDR2 as SYDVKM. The V end was cut by 10 bases, the J end by 5 bases, with 14 bases between. Here the CDR3 reads CAISQGRETQYF. In DNA form, the CDR3 reads TGTGCCATATCTCAGGGGAGGGAGACCCAGTACTTC. The full variable domain, completed using reference TRBV28 and TRBJ2-5, is DVKVTQSSRYLVKRTGEKVFLECVQDMDHENMFWYRQDPGLGLRLIYFSYDVKMKEKGDIPEGYSVSREKKERFSLILESASTNQTSMYLCAISQGRETQYFGPGTRLLVL.

V and J are TRBV9 and TRBJ1-3; D is undetermined. With 4 bases removed from V and 8 bases from J, the gap between germline ends came to 19 bases. This CDR3 has 15 amino acids. Per the germline V gene, CDR1 is SGDLS and CDR2 is YYNGEE. The CDR3 sequence is CASSYGERSADTIYF. DNA of the CDR3: TGTGCCAGCAGCTACGGGGAAAGATCTGCGGACACCATATATTTT.

This clonotype was counted at least ten times. In nucleotides, the CDR3 is TGTGCCAGCAGCTTTACAGGGGCCCACACAGATACGCAGTATTTT. Amino acids: CASSFTGAHTDTQYF. V usage is TRBV11-2 and J usage is TRBJ2-3; TRBD1 aligns across 7 bases. Germline V gene lookup returns CDR1 SGHAT and CDR2 FQNNGV. The CDR3 spans 15 residues. V was pared by 3 bases and J by 2 bases, with 5 bases of the junction left unmatched.